These T cell receptor beta chains were read from a single sample in a study of persistence of HIV-infected CD4 T cells. Assay used: immunoSEQ multiplex PCR; TCRdb lists only in-frame clones, some missing. The sample holds 45,000 to 55,000 clones, around 80% seen once. Their antigens remain unidentified. Material: CD4+ T cells sorted from PBMCs after approximately 20-hour stimulation, obtained from a patient who received antiretroviral therapy. These receptors originate from an adult man with HIV who was CMV-seropositive. The CDR3 runs from the conserved cysteine through the conserved F or W. Fields, in order: D gene, clone size, V gene, CDR3 protein. D genes are given only for firm matches. For some rows the clone size is stated as once, few or many, or as a class when expanded; others skip it.

- - TRBV3-1/TRBV3-2 CASSLGASNTEAFF
- - TRBV6-6 CASSYPTVSSYNEQFF
TRBD2 - TRBV3-1/TRBV3-2 CASSQGGSGGYDTQYF
TRBD1 - TRBV29-1 CSVKGAFGQPQHF
- - TRBV6-5 CASSRTDTNQPQHF
- - TRBV6-1 CASSAQHRVTTNEKLFF
TRBD1 - TRBV10-3 CAISRTGGDYGYTF
- - TRBV10-3 CAISEPQGRSGELFF
TRBD1 - TRBV2 CASSMDRGAFF
TRBD2 - TRBV20-1 CSASYPSGSANYNEQFF
- - TRBV5-1 CASSLVVQGNTEAFF
TRBD1 - TRBV30 CAWSSGGQGDQPQHF
TRBD1 - TRBV5-1 CASSLHAGTGASYEQYF
- few TRBV5-1 CASSSGTVSNTEAFF
- - TRBV15 CATRGHLNTEAFF
- - TRBV7-8 CASSDQLAGYSGANVLTF
- - TRBV5-1 CASSFLSTPRTASYEQYF
- - TRBV20-1 CSGPGYYGYTF
- - TRBV19 CASRREQGLRLFF
- - TRBV3-1/TRBV3-2 CASSQGSGRIYGYTF
- - TRBV25-1 CASSDSAPQAHGYTF
- - TRBV27 CASSPRRTGSFTDTQYF
TRBD1 - TRBV27 CASSNSGGTSNQPQHF